The 27 T cell receptor beta chains below come from one sample, sequenced in a study of neurological immune-mediated disorders. TCRdb reanalysed the 5' RACE reads using MiXCR and keeps one entry per CDR3 protein. The table includes about 46,000 distinct CDR3 sequences, under 2% detected once. The sample was PBMCs. The source is a woman in her 40s with multiple sclerosis.

This clonotype was detected many times. This chain joins TRBV5-1 and TRBJ1-5, with 7 bases lining up with TRBD1. The V and J ends lost 10 bases and 5 bases, in that order; junction bases with no gene match: 15. Germline loops: CDR1 SGHRS, CDR2 YFSETQ. The CDR3 has 15 residues. The CDR3 DNA sequence: TGCGCCGGCACTCCAGGGGGTAAAGGCCATCAGCCCCAGCATTTT. It yields the protein CAGTPGGKGHQPQHF.

The sample holds many counts of this clonotype. CDR3 protein: CASSSGLGEQFF. The CDR3 nucleotides are TGTGCCAGCAGCTCGGGACTAGGTGAGCAGTTCTTC. The J gene is TRBJ2-1, the V gene TRBV7-9; 8 bases are a match to TRBD2. The CDR3 extends over 12 amino acids. CDR1 is SEHNR, CDR2 FQNEAQ, per germline (reference sequence). V was clipped by 4 bases and J by 9 bases; unmatched bases: 2.

This clonotype has ten or more counts. Written as DNA, the CDR3 is TGTGCCAGCAGCGTAGACCCCTCCTACGAGCAGTACTTC. Encoded protein: CASSVDPSYEQYF. The rearrangement uses TRBV9 and TRBJ2-7; D is unresolved. Germline CDR1 reads SGDLS; CDR2 reads YYNGEE. This CDR3 comprises 13 residues. V was cut by 0 bases and J by 0 bases, with 4 bases left in between.

This clonotype appeared many times. CDR3 amino acids: CASSFRAGGGEQYF. For the CDR3, the DNA is TGCGCCAGCAGCTTCCGGGCGGGGGGAGGAGAGCAGTACTTC. The gene calls are TRBV5-1 and TRBJ2-7; 8 bases map to TRBD2. Germline trimming cut 2 bases from V and 7 bases from J; bases unmatched to any gene: 8. CDR3 size: 14 residues. CDR1 is SGHRS and CDR2 is YFSETQ in the germline V gene.

In its sample, this clonotype was seen many times. This chain links TRBV20-1 with TRBJ2-7; 7 nucleotides align to TRBD2. V gave up 7 bases and J gave up 4 bases; unmatched junction bases: 7. The CDR3 contains 12 residues. Germline lookup yields CDR1 DFQATT and CDR2 SNEGSKA (reference sequence). Here the CDR3 reads CSVQTSWYEQYF. DNA of the CDR3: TGCAGTGTCCAGACTAGCTGGTACGAGCAGTACTTC.

This clonotype was detected many times. This chain connects TRBV5-1 to TRBJ1-2, with D uncertain. CDR1 and CDR2 (germline): SGHRS, YFSETQ. Between the trimmed V and J ends, which lost 4 bases and 2 bases, there was a span of 15 bases. The CDR3 runs to 15 residues. The CDR3 sequence is CASSLSTAGNYGYTF. DNA for the CDR3: TGCGCCAGCAGCCTCTCGACCGCGGGGAACTATGGCTACACCTTC.

This clonotype was detected ten times or more. V usage is TRBV29-1 and J usage is TRBJ1-1; no clear D gene. V lost 7 bases and J 6 bases, leaving 9 bases between the germline ends. There are 10 residues in the CDR3. Germline assignment: CDR1 SQVTM and CDR2 ANQGSEA. The CDR3 protein is CSGEKSEAFF. In nucleotides, the CDR3 is TGCAGCGGGGAAAAGTCTGAAGCTTTCTTT.

This clonotype was seen repeatedly, ten times or more. V is TRBV10-3 and J is TRBJ1-4; 7 positions agree with TRBD1. Germline-derived CDR1 and CDR2 are ENHRY and SYGVKD. V dropped 8 bases and J dropped 3; count of bases not matched to a gene: 6. The CDR3 has 14 amino acids. The CDR3 is CAIRDSLSNEKLFF. CDR3 nucleotide sequence: TGTGCCATCCGGGACAGCCTCTCTAATGAAAAACTGTTTTTT.

In its sample, this clonotype was seen many times. The chain recombines TRBV15 with TRBJ1-4; no clear D. Trimming removed 3 bases from V and 8 bases from J, with 13 bases in between. CDR1 is LNHNV and CDR2 is YYDKDF in the germline V gene (reference sequence). The CDR3 loop spans 14 amino acids. The CDR3 loop reads CATSSPQAAEKLFF. The CDR3 region has the DNA TGTGCCACCAGCAGTCCCCAAGCGGCGGAAAAACTGTTTTTT.

This clonotype was seen ten or more times. This chain's CDR3 is CASSRQATTGELFF. The CDR3 region has the DNA TGTGCCAGCAGCCGACAGGCAACCACCGGGGAGCTGTTTTTT. V usage is TRBV11-1 and J usage is TRBJ2-2; tentative D call: TRBD1 (6 bases). V lost 5 bases, J lost 4 bases, and 11 bases lay in between. The CDR3 contains 14 residues. Looked up from germline, CDR1 is SGHAT and CDR2 is FQDESV (reference sequence).

This clonotype has a count of ten or more. The rearrangement links TRBV20-1 to TRBJ2-7, with 8 bases matching TRBD2. V shed 3 bases and J 4 bases; nucleotides not matched to a gene: 2. The CDR3 totals 12 residues. Germline-derived CDR1 and CDR2 are DFQATT and SNEGSKA (reference sequence). In DNA form, the CDR3 reads TGCAGTGCTAGCGGGGGGGCTTACGAGCAGTACTTC. Residues: CSASGGAYEQYF.

This clonotype appeared many times. The rearrangement joins TRBV5-6 to TRBJ2-1, with D possibly being TRBD2 (5 bases). From germline, CDR1 is SGHDT and CDR2 YYEEEE. V lost 7 bases to trimming and J lost 2 bases, with 10 bases between them. This CDR3 contains 13 residues. The CDR3 loop reads CASASGTYNEQFF. In nucleotides, the CDR3 is TGTGCCAGCGCCTCCGGGACCTACAATGAGCAGTTCTTC.

The table lists this clonotype with many counts. The chain is built from TRBV11-2 and TRBJ2-5; 8 bases are a match to TRBD1. With V trimmed by 3 bases and J by 6 bases, 9 bases remained unmatched. The germline V gene has CDR1 SGHAT and CDR2 FQNNGV. This CDR3 spans 15 amino acids. CDR3 protein: CASSFARQGRQTQYF. The DNA for the CDR3 is TGTGCCAGCAGCTTCGCTAGACAGGGGAGGCAGACCCAGTACTTC.

This clonotype appeared many times. The chain combines TRBV6-5 with TRBJ2-1, with D maybe TRBD1 (6 bases). V lost 6 bases, J lost 2 bases, and 14 bases lay in between. The CDR3 spans 15 residues. CDR1 MNHEY and CDR2 SVGAGI come from the germline V gene. CDR3 bases: TGTGCCAGCAGGGCTACAGGGTCTCCCTACAATGAGCAGTTCTTC. Translating gives CASRATGSPYNEQFF.

The table lists this clonotype with many counts. The chain couples TRBV20-1 to TRBJ2-7; no clear D. Germline CDR1 and CDR2: DFQATT and SNEGSKA (reference sequence). Trimming took 0 bases from V and 1 from J, leaving 13 bases between them. The CDR3 extends over 15 amino acids. As DNA, the CDR3 is TGCAGTGCTAGAGATCTCAAAGGACGGTCCTACGAGCAGTACTTC. As protein: CSARDLKGRSYEQYF.

The chain recombines TRBV9 with TRBJ2-7; the match to TRBD1 covers 8 bases. Germline CDR1 is SGDLS and CDR2 is YYNGEE. After removal of 3 bases from V and 7 bases from J, the junction contained 9 bases not matched to a gene. This CDR3 spans 14 amino acids. The CDR3 is CASSGDRGVGEQYF. The CDR3 region has the DNA TGTGCCAGCAGCGGTGACAGGGGAGTGGGAGAGCAGTACTTC.

This clonotype was counted many times. The rearrangement uses TRBV3-1 and TRBJ2-3; 15 bases fit TRBD2. With V trimmed by 5 bases and J by 1 base, 4 bases remained unmatched. The CDR3 spans 17 residues. Germline V CDR1 and CDR2: LGHDT, YNNKEL (reference sequence). CDR3 nucleotide sequence: TGTGCCAGCAGCAGGACTAGCGGGGGGGTCGGCACAGATACGCAGTATTTT. It translates to CASSRTSGGVGTDTQYF.

This clonotype was found many times. The chain has TRBV15 and TRBJ2-7, with unresolved D. Per the germline V gene, CDR1 is LNHNV and CDR2 is YYDKDF (reference sequence). V lost 0 bases and J 2 bases, leaving 5 bases between the germline ends. The CDR3 is 13 amino acids. The CDR3 sequence is CATSRDLAYEQYF. The CDR3, as DNA: TGTGCCACCAGCAGAGATCTCGCCTACGAGCAGTACTTC.

This clonotype was found many times. The gene calls are TRBV12-3 or TRBV12-4 and TRBJ2-7; a weak D match, TRBD2 (7 bases). This CDR3 is built from 14 residues. The V gene lost 6 bases and the J gene lost 4 bases, with 16 bases spanning the gap. CDR3 amino acids: CASRPGGSLYEQYF. CDR3 sequence (DNA): TGTGCCAGCAGGCCGGGGGGCTCCCTTTACGAGCAGTACTTC.

This clonotype was observed at least ten times. The CDR3 bases are TGCGCCAGCAGCTTGGAATCCAAGGATGAGCAGTTCTTC. Amino acids: CASSLESKDEQFF. The chain links TRBV5-1 to TRBJ2-1; unclear D gene. The CDR3 runs 13 residues. The V end was cut by 0 bases, the J end by 8 bases, with 9 bases between. CDR1 is SGHRS and CDR2 is YFSETQ in the germline V gene.

This clonotype showed up many times. The chain uses TRBV20-1 and TRBJ2-5, with D tentatively TRBD2 (6 bases). CDR1 and CDR2 (germline): DFQATT, SNEGSKA (reference sequence). V lost 0 bases, J lost 0 bases, and 17 bases lay in between. The CDR3 has 17 amino acids. The CDR3 is CSARDLRRGWDQETQYF. CDR3 DNA: TGCAGTGCTAGAGATCTGAGGCGGGGTTGGGACCAAGAGACCCAGTACTTC.

This clonotype counts as medium-sized. The V and J genes are TRBV15 and TRBJ1-5; D remains unclear. Germline V CDR1 and CDR2: LNHNV, YYDKDF (reference sequence). V dropped 6 bases and J dropped 6 bases, with 12 bases sitting between them. The CDR3 has 13 amino acids. Here the CDR3 reads CATSPDLRQPQHF. Here the CDR3 DNA reads TGTGCCACCAGTCCAGACTTACGTCAGCCCCAGCATTTT.

This clonotype was seen repeatedly, ten times or more. The genes are TRBV20-1 and TRBJ1-1, with D uncertain. Germline-derived CDR1 and CDR2 are DFQATT and SNEGSKA (reference sequence). The CDR3 has 13 amino acids. The V end lost 0 bases, the J end lost 0 bases, and 5 bases lay between the germline ends. DNA of the CDR3: TGCAGTGCTAGAGAAGACCTGAACACTGAAGCTTTCTTT. Encoded protein: CSAREDLNTEAFF.

This clonotype was seen at least ten times. CDR3 sequence (DNA): TGTGCCAGCTCACTCGACTTAATTGGCAATCAGCCCCAGCATTTT. Protein: CASSLDLIGNQPQHF. The rearrangement links TRBV18 to TRBJ1-5; no clear D gene. Trimming stripped 4 bases from V and 2 bases from J, with 12 bases between. In germline, CDR1 is KGHSH, CDR2 LQKENI. CDR3 length equals 15 residues.

This clonotype was detected ten times or more. The chain carries TRBV12-3 or TRBV12-4 and TRBJ2-5; TRBD1 is a possible D gene (5 bases). Trimming removed 5 bases from V and 2 bases from J, with 15 bases in between. The CDR3 loop spans 15 amino acids. CDR3 sequence (DNA): TGTGCCAGCAGTGCCCCGACAGACACTCAAGAGACCCAGTACTTC. It encodes CASSAPTDTQETQYF.

This clonotype was found many times. J is TRBJ1-2 and V is TRBV5-1, with no clear D. In germline, CDR1 is SGHRS, CDR2 YFSETQ. The CDR3 contains 15 residues. V shed 0 bases and J shed 4 bases, with 13 bases lying between them. In DNA, the CDR3 is TGCGCCAGCAGCTTGGATCGGGATGCGAGCTATGGCTACACCTTC. Its protein product is CASSLDRDASYGYTF.

This clonotype was picked up many times. The chain uses TRBV7-3 and TRBJ2-5; no clear D. Trimming removed 5 bases from V and 1 base from J, with 11 bases in between. The CDR3 has 14 amino acids. In germline, CDR1 is SGHTA, CDR2 FQGTGA. CDR3 coding DNA: TGTGCCAGCAGCCCCGTGGCAGGCCAAGAGACCCAGTACTTC. Residues: CASSPVAGQETQYF.